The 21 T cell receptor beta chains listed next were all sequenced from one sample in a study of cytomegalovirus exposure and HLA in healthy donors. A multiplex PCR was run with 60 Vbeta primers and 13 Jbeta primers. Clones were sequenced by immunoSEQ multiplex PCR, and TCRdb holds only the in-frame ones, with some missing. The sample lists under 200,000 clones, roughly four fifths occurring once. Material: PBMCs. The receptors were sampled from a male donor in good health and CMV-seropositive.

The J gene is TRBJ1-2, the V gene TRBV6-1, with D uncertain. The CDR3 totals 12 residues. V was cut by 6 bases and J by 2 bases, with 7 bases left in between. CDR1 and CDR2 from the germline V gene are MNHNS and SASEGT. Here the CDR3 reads CASSLQNYGYTF. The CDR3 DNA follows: TGTGCCAGCAGCCTACAGAACTATGGCTACACCTTC.

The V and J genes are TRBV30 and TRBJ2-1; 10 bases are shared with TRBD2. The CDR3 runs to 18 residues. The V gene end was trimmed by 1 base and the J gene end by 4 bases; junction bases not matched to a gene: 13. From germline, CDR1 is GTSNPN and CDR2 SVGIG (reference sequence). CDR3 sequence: CAWSGASGRGWNYNEQFF. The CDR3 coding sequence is TGTGCCTGGAGTGGCGCTAGCGGGAGAGGTTGGAATTACAATGAGCAGTTCTTC. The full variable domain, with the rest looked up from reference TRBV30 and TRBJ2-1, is SQTIHQWPATLVQPVGSPLSLECTVEGTSNPNLYWYRQAAGRGLQLLFYSVGIGQISSEVPQNLSASRPQDRQFILSSKKLLLSDSGFYLCAWSGASGRGWNYNEQFFGPGTRLTVL.

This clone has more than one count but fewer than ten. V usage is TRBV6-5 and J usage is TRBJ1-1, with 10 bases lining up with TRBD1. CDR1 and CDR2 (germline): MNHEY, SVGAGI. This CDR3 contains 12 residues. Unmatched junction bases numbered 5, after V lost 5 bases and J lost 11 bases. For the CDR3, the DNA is TGTGCCAGCAGTGTCCCGGGACAGGGGGCTTTCTTT. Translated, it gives CASSVPGQGAFF.

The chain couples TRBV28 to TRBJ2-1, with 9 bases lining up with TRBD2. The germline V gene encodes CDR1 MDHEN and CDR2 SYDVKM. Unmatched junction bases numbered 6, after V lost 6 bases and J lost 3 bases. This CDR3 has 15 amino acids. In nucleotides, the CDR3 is TGTGCCAGCAGCTTCATTAGCGGGGGCTACAATGAGCAGTTCTTC. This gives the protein CASSFISGGYNEQFF.

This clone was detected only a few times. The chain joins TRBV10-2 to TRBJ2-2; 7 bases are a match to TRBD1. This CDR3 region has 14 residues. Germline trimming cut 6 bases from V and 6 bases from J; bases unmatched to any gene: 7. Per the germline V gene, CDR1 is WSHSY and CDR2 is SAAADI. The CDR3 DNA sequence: TGCGCCAGCAGAGGGACAGCCGGAGCCGGGGAGCTGTTTTTT. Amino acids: CASRGTAGAGELFF.

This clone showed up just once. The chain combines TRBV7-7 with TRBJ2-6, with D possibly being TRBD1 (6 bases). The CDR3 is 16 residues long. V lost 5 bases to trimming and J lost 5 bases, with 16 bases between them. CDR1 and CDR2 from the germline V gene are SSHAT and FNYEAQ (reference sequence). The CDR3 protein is CASSRGQSLRANVLTF. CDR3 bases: TGTGCCAGCAGCCGAGGACAGTCCCTGAGGGCCAACGTCCTGACTTTC.

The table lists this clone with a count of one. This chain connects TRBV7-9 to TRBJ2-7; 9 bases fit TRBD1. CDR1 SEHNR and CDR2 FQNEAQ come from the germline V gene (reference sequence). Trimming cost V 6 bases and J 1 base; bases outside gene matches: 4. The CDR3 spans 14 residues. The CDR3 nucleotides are TGTGCCAGCAGTACAGGGGGCCTTTCCTACGAGCAGTACTTC. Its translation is CASSTGGLSYEQYF.

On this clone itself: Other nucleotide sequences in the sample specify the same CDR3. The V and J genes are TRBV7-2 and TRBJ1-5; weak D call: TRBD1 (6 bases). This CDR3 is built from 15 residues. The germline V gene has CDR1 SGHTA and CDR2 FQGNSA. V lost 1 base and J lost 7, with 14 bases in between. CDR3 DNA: TGTGCCAGCAGCTTAGGTCGGCAGGGGAACCAGCCCCAGCATTTT. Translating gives CASSLGRQGNQPQHF.

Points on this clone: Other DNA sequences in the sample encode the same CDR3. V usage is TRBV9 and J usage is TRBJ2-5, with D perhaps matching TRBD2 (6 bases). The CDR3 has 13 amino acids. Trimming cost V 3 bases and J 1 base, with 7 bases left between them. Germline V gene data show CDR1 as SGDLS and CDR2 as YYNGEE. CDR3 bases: TGTGCCAGCAGCGGGGGAGGCCAAGAGACCCAGTACTTC. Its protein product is CASSGGGQETQYF.

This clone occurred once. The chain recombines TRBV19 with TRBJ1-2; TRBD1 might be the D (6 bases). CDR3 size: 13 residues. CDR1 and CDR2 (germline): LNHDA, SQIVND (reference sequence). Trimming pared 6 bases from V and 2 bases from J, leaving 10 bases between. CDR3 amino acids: CASSHRENYGYTF. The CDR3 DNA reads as TGTGCCAGTAGCCACAGGGAGAACTATGGCTACACCTTC.

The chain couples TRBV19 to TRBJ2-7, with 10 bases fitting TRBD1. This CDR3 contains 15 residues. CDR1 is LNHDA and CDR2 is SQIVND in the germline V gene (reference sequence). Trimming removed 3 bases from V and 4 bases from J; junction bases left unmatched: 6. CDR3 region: CASSISTGGMYEQYF. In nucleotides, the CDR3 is TGTGCCAGTAGTATCTCGACAGGGGGCATGTACGAGCAGTACTTC. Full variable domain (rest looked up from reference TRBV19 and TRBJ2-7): DGGITQSPKYLFRKEGQNVTLSCEQNLNHDAMYWYRQDPGQGLRLIYYSQIVNDFQKGDIAEGYSVSREKKESFPLTVTSAQKNPTAFYLCASSISTGGMYEQYFGPGTRLTVT.

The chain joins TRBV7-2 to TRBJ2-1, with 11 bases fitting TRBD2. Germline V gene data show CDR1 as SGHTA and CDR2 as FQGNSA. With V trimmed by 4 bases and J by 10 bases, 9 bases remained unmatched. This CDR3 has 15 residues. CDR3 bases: TGTGCCAGCAGCTCCGTAGCGGGAGGGCCTGTGGAGCAGTTCTTC. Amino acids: CASSSVAGGPVEQFF.

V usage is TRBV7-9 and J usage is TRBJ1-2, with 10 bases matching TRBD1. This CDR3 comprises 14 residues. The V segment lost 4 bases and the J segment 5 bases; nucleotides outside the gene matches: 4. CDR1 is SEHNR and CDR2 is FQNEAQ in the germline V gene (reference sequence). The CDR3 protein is CASSSGQGGYGYTF. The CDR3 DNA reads TGTGCCAGCAGCTCCGGACAGGGGGGGTATGGCTACACCTTC.

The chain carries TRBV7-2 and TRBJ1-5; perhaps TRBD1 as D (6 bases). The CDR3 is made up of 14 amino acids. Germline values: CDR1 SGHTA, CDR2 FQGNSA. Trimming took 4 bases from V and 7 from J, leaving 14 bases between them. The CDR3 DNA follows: TGTGCCAGCAGCTCAACAGGGAACCGCCAGCCCCAGCATTTT. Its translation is CASSSTGNRQPQHF. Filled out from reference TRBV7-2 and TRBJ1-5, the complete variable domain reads GAGVSQSPSNKVTEKGKDVELRCDPISGHTALYWYRQSLGQGLEFLIYFQGNSAPDKSGLPSDRFSAERTGGSVSTLTIQRTQQEDSAVYLCASSSTGNRQPQHFGDGTRLSIL.

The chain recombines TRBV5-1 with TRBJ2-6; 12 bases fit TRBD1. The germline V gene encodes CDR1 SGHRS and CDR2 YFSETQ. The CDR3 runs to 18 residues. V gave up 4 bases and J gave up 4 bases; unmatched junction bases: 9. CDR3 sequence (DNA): TGCGCCAGCAGCCCCCGGGACAGGGGGCTAGCCGGGGCCAACGTCCTGACTTTC. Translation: CASSPRDRGLAGANVLTF.

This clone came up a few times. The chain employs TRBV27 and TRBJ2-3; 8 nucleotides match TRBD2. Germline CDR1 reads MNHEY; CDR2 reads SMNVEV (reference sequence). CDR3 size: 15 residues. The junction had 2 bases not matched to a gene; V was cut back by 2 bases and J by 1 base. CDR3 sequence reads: CASSLGSGGTDTQYF. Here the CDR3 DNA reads TGTGCCAGCAGTTTAGGTAGCGGGGGCACAGATACGCAGTATTTT.

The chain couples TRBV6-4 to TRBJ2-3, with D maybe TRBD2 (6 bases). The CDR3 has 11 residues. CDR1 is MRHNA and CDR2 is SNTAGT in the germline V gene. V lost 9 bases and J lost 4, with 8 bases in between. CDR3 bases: TGTGCCAGTACTAGCCCAGATACGCAGTATTTT. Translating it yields CASTSPDTQYF.

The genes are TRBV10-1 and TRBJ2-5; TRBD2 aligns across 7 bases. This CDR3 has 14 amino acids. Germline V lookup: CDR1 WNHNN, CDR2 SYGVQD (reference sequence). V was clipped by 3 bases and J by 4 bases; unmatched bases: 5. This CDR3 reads CASSDAGRGETQYF. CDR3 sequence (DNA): TGCGCCAGCAGTGATGCGGGGAGGGGAGAGACCCAGTACTTC.

CDR3 in DNA: TGTGCCAGCAGCCGGTTGGGCAGGGTTGGCTACACCTTC. Translating it yields CASSRLGRVGYTF. The J gene is TRBJ1-2, the V gene TRBV5-8, with a weak D call TRBD1 (5 bases). The CDR3 contains 13 residues. V was clipped by 4 bases and J by 7 bases, with 14 bases between them. Germline assignment: CDR1 SGHTS and CDR2 YDEGEE.

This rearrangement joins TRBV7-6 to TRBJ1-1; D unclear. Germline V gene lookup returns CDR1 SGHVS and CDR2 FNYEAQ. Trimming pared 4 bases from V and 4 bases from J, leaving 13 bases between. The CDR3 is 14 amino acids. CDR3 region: CASSSVTLGTEAFF. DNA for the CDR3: TGTGCCAGCAGCTCAGTGACTTTGGGCACTGAAGCTTTCTTT.

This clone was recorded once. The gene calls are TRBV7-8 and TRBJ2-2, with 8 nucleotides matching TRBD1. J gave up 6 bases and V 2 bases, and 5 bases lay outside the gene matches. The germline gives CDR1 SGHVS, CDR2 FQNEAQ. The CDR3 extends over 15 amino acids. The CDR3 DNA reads TGTGCCAGCAGCTTACAGGGGGCGCAAGCCGGGGAGCTGTTTTTT. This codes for CASSLQGAQAGELFF.